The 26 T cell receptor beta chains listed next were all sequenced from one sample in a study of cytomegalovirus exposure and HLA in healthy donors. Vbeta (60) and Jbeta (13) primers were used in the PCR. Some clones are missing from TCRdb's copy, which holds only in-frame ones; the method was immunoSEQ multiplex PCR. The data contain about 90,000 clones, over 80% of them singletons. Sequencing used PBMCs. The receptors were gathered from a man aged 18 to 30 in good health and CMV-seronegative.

In nucleotides, the CDR3 is TGTGCCAGCAATCTGGGGTGGGTGGGAGCGGAGGGGAGCTCCTACGAGCAGTACTTC. It encodes CASNLGWVGAEGSSYEQYF. This rearrangement joins TRBV28 to TRBJ2-7; possibly TRBD2 for D (6 bases). The CDR3 runs to 19 residues. Trimming removed 7 bases at V and 0 bases at J, with 28 bases between. Looked up from germline, CDR1 is MDHEN and CDR2 is SYDVKM.

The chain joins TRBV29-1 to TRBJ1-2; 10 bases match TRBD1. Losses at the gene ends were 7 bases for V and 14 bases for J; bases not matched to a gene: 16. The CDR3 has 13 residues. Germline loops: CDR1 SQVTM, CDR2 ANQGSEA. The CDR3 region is CSALITGDRGFTF. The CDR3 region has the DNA TGCAGCGCGTTGATAACGGGGGACAGGGGTTTTACCTTC.

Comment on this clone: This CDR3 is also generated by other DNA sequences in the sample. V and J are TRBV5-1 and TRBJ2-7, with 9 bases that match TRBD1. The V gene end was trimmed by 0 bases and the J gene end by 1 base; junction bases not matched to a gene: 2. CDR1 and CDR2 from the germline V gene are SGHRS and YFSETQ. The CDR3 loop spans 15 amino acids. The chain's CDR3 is CASSLGGQGSYEQYF. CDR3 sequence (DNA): TGCGCCAGCAGCTTGGGGGGACAGGGATCCTACGAGCAGTACTTC.

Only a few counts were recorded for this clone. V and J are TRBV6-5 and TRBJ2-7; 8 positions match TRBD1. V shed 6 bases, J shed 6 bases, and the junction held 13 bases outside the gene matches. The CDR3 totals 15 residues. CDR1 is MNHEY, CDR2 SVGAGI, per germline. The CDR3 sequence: CASSLKDRVLGEQYF. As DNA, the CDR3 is TGTGCCAGCAGCTTAAAGGACAGGGTGTTGGGCGAGCAGTACTTC.

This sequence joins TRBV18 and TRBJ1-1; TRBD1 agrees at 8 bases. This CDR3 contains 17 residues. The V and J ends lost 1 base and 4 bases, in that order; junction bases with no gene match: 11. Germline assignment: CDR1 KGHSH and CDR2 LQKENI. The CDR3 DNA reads TGTGCCAGCTCACCACAGAGGGGCAGGGGGCGCACCACTGAAGCTTTCTTT. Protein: CASSPQRGRGRTTEAFF. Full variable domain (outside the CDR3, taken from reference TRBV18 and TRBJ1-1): NAGVMQNPRHLVRRRGQEARLRCSPMKGHSHVYWYRQLPEEGLKFMVYLQKENIIDESGMPKERFSAEFPKEGPSILRIQQVVRGDSAAYFCASSPQRGRGRTTEAFFGQGTRLTVV.

CDR3 amino acids: CASSPGTGASYEQYF. The DNA for the CDR3 is TGTGCCAGCAGCCCAGGGACAGGGGCGTCGTACGAGCAGTACTTC. The J gene is TRBJ2-7, the V gene TRBV7-3; TRBD1 matches 10 bases. J was trimmed by 4 bases and V by 5 bases; bases with no gene match: 8. There are 15 residues in the CDR3. Germline CDR1 SGHTA, CDR2 FQGTGA.

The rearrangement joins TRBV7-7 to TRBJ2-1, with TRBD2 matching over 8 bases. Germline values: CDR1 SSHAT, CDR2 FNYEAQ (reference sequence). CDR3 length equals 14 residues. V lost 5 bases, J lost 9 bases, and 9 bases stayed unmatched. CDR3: CASSVGTSFGEQFF. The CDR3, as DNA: TGTGCCAGCAGCGTCGGGACTAGTTTTGGTGAGCAGTTCTTC.

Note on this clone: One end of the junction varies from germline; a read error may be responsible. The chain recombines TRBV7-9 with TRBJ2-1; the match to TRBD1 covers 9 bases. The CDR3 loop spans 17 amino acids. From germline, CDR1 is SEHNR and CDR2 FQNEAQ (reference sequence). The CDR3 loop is CSSSLMGQDRGHNEQFF. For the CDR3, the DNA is TGTTCCAGCAGCTTAATGGGCCAGGACAGGGGCCACAATGAGCAGTTCTTC.

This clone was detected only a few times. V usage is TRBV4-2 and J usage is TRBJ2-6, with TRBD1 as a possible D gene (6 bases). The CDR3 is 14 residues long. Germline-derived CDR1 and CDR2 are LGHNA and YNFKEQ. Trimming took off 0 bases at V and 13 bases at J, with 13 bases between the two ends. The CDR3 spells CASSQETGSPVLTF. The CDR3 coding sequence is TGTGCCAGCAGCCAAGAGACAGGATCCCCAGTCCTGACTTTC.

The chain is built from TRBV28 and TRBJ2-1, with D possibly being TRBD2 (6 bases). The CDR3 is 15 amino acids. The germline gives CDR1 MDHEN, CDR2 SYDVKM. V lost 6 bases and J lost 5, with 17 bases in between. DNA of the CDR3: TGTGCCAGCAGCTTGGCGGGTAGCGGAAACAATGAGCAGTTCTTC. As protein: CASSLAGSGNNEQFF.

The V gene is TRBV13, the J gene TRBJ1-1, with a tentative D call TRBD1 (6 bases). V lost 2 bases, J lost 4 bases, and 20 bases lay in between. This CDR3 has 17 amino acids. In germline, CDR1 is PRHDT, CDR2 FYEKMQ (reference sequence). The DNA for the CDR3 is TGTGCCAGCAGCTTAAAATTCCCTCAGGGGCTAAGCACTGAAGCTTTCTTT. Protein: CASSLKFPQGLSTEAFF.

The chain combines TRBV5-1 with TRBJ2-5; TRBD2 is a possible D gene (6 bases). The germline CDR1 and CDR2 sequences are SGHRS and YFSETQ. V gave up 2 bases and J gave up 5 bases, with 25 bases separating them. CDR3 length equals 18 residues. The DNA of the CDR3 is TGCGCCAGCAGCTTAGCGGTGATTGGAGGGCCTGCTAGGGAGACCCAGTACTTC. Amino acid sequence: CASSLAVIGGPARETQYF.

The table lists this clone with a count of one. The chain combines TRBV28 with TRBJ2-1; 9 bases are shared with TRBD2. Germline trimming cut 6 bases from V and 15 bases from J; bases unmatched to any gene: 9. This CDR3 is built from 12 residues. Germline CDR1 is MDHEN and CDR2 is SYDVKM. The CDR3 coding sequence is TGTGCCAGCAGCCTACTGCTAGCGGGAAGGTTCTTC. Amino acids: CASSLLLAGRFF.

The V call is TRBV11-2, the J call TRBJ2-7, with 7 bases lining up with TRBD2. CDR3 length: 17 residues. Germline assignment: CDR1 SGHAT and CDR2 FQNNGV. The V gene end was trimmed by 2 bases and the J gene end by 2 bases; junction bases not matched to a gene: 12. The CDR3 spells CASSLSPNRGVTYEQYF. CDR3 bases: TGTGCCAGCAGCTTATCCCCCAACCGGGGGGTTACCTACGAGCAGTACTTC.

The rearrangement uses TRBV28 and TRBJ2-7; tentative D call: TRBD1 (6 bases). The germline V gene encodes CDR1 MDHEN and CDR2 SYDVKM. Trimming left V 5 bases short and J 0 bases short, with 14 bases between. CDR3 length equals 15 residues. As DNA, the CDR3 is TGTGCCAGCAGTCAACGACAGGATAGCTCCTACGAGCAGTACTTC. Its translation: CASSQRQDSSYEQYF.

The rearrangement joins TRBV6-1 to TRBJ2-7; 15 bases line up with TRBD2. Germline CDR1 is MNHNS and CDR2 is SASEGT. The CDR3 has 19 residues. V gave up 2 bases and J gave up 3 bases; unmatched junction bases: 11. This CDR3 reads CASSENRGLAGGPFYEQYF. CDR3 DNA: TGTGCCAGCAGTGAAAATCGGGGACTAGCGGGAGGACCGTTCTACGAGCAGTACTTC.

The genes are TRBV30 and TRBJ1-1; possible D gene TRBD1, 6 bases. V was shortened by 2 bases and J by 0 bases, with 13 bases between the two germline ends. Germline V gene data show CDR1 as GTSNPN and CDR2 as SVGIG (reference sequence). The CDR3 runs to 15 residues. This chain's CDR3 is CAWSRTVPMNTEAFF. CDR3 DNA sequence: TGTGCCTGGAGTAGGACAGTCCCCATGAACACTGAAGCTTTCTTT.

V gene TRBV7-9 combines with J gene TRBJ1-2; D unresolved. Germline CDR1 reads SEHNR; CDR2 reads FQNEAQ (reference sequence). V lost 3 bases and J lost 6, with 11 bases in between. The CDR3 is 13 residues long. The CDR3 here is CASSFLQTNGYTF. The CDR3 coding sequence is TGTGCCAGCAGCTTTTTACAGACTAATGGCTACACCTTC. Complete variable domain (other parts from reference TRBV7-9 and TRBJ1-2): DTGVSQNPRHKITKRGQNVTFRCDPISEHNRLYWYRQTLGQGPEFLTYFQNEAQLEKSRLLSDRFSAERPKGSFSTLEIQRTEQGDSAMYLCASSFLQTNGYTFGSGTRLTVV.

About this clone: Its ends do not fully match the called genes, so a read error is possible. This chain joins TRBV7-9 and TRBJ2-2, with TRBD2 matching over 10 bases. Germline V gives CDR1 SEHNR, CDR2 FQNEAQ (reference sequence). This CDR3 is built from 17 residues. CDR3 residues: CSSSPGRLAGAGGELFF. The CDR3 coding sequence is TGTTCCAGCAGCCCCGGGCGTCTAGCGGGAGCGGGCGGGGAGCTGTTTTTT.

Here the CDR3 reads CASSLQGAYEQYF. The CDR3 DNA sequence: TGTGCCAGCAGCTTACAGGGGGCCTACGAGCAGTACTTC. The chain uses TRBV7-2 and TRBJ2-7, with 7 bases fitting TRBD1. The V gene end was trimmed by 2 bases and the J gene end by 2 bases; junction bases not matched to a gene: 0. Germline lookup yields CDR1 SGHTA and CDR2 FQGNSA. This CDR3 has 13 residues.

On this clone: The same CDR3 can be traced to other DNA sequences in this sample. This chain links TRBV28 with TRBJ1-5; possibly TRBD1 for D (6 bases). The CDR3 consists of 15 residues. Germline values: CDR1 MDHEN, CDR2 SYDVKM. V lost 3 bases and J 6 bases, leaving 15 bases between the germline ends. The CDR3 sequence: CASSLPHRVVQPQHF. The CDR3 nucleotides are TGTGCCAGCAGTTTGCCTCACAGGGTGGTTCAGCCCCAGCATTTT.

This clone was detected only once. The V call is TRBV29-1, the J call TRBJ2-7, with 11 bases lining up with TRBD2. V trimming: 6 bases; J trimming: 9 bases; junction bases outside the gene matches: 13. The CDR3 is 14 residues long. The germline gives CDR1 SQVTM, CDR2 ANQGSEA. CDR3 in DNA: TGCAGCGTCGCTAGTGAGACTAGCGGGGCTGGGCAGTACTTC. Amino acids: CSVASETSGAGQYF.

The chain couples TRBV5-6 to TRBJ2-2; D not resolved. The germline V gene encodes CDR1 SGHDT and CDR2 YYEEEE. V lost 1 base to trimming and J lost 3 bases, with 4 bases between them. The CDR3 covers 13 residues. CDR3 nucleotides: TGTGCCAGCAGCTTGTTCTACACCGGGGAGCTGTTTTTT. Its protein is CASSLFYTGELFF.

CDR3 protein: CASFDRIPGEAFF. The CDR3 DNA reads TGTGCCAGTTTCGACAGGATTCCTGGTGAAGCTTTCTTT. The chain carries TRBV19 and TRBJ1-1; TRBD1 is a possible D gene (6 bases). Germline values: CDR1 LNHDA, CDR2 SQIVND (reference sequence). V was pared by 8 bases and J by 7 bases, with 17 bases between. The CDR3 loop spans 13 amino acids.

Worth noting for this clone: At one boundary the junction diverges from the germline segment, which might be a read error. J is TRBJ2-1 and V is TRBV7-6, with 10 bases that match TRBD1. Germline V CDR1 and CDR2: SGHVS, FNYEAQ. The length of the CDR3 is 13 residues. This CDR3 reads CASSSRTGGEQFF. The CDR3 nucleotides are TGTGCTAGCAGCTCACGGACAGGGGGTGAGCAGTTCTTC.

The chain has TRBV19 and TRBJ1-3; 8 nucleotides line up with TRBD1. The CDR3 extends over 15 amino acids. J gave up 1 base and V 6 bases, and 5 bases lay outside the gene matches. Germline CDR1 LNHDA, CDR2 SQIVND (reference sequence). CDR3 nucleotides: TGTGCCAGTAGGGACAGGGCTTCGTCTGGAAACACCATATATTTT. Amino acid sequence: CASRDRASSGNTIYF.